The 25 T cell receptor beta chains below were found in one sample sequenced in a study of high-grade serous ovarian cancer treatment subgroups. Tumor samples were obtained before definitive surgery or chemotherapy. The table came from immunoSEQ multiplex PCR; TCRdb's copy has only in-frame clones and leaves some out. The sample lists approximately 6,600 clones, about four fifths occurring once. The material sequenced was tumor tissue. The receptors come from a human donor with high-grade serous ovarian cancer.

This clone was counted a few times. The chain couples TRBV7-9 to TRBJ1-3, with unresolved D. V gave up 1 base and J gave up 4 bases, with 5 bases separating them. From germline, CDR1 is SEHNR and CDR2 FQNEAQ (reference sequence). The CDR3 totals 13 residues. The CDR3 is CASSLERGNTIYF. In DNA form, the CDR3 reads TGTGCCAGCAGCTTAGAAAGGGGAAACACCATATATTTT.

The rearrangement joins TRBV2 to TRBJ2-5; 11 positions agree with TRBD2. CDR3 size: 17 residues. Germline CDR1 reads SNHLY; CDR2 reads FYNNEI. With V trimmed by 3 bases and J by 4 bases, 10 bases remained unmatched. The CDR3 is CASSDLTSGIYAETQYF. DNA of the CDR3: TGTGCCAGCAGTGACTTGACTAGCGGGATTTATGCAGAGACCCAGTACTTC.

Comments on this clone: At one boundary the junction diverges from the germline segment, which might be a read error. This chain connects TRBV11-2 to TRBJ2-5, with D maybe TRBD2 (6 bases). CDR1 SGHAT and CDR2 FQNNGV come from the germline V gene. The CDR3 has 16 residues. The CDR3 loop is CASSIDGGNSQETQYF. The CDR3 nucleotides read TGTGCCAGCAGCATAGACGGCGGGAACAGCCAAGAGACCCAGTACTTC.

This chain links TRBV5-5 with TRBJ2-2, with D uncertain. V lost 0 bases to trimming and J lost 7 bases, with 7 bases between them. The germline CDR1 and CDR2 sequences are SGHKS and YYEKEE (reference sequence). This CDR3 has 13 amino acids. CDR3 region: CASSLAVSGELFF. CDR3 bases: TGTGCCAGCAGCTTGGCAGTTAGCGGGGAGCTGTTTTTT. The full variable domain, its missing parts supplied by reference TRBV5-5 and TRBJ2-2, is DAGVTQSPTHLIKTRGQQVTLRCSPISGHKSVSWYQQVLGQGPQFIFQYYEKEERGRGNFPDRFSARQFPNYSSELNVNALLLGDSALYLCASSLAVSGELFFGEGSRLTVL.

The chain has TRBV9 and TRBJ1-2, with 8 bases matching TRBD1. CDR1 is SGDLS and CDR2 is YYNGEE in the germline V gene. This CDR3 comprises 17 residues. J lost 8 bases, V lost 2 bases, and 17 bases had no gene match. CDR3 in DNA: TGTGCCAGCAGCGTGGGAGGGCAGGGGGCGCGAATCGGAGGCTACACCTTC. This translates into CASSVGGQGARIGGYTF. The variable domain in full, completed from reference TRBV9 and TRBJ1-2, reads DSGVTQTPKHLITATGQRVTLRCSPRSGDLSVYWYQQSLDQGLQFLIQYYNGEERAKGNILERFSAQQFPDLHSELNLSSLELGDSALYFCASSVGGQGARIGGYTFGSGTRLTVV.

V gene TRBV7-6 combines with J gene TRBJ2-5; 8 bases align to TRBD2. The CDR3 spans 18 residues. After removal of 3 bases from V and 5 bases from J, the junction contained 17 bases not matched to a gene. Germline V gene lookup returns CDR1 SGHVS and CDR2 FNYEAQ. CDR3 coding DNA: TGTGCCAGCAGCTTGGGGAGACACTTCGGGAGGGCCGGGGAGACCCAGTACTTC. Encoded protein: CASSLGRHFGRAGETQYF.

This chain uses TRBV4-3 with TRBJ2-6; a weak D match, TRBD1 (6 bases). The V end lost 1 base, the J end lost 2 bases, and 15 bases lay between the germline ends. The CDR3 length is 18 residues. Germline CDR1 LGHNA, CDR2 YSLEER. Here the CDR3 reads CASSQVPGVSPGANVLTF. In nucleotides, the CDR3 is TGCGCCAGCAGCCAAGTTCCAGGGGTCTCCCCTGGGGCCAACGTCCTGACTTTC.

This chain uses TRBV21-1 with TRBJ2-3; TRBD1, the table's D call, was not compared with the DNA. TRBV21-1 is a recognized pseudogene. The CDR3 extends over 19 amino acids. The CDR3 bases are TGTGCCAGCAGCCTCCGGGACAGGGGCAAGGCGGGAAGCACAGATACGCAGTATTTT. Its protein product is CASSLRDRGKAGSTDTQYF.

The V gene is TRBV5-1, the J gene TRBJ2-2; 9 bases align to TRBD2. V lost 4 bases to trimming and J lost 3 bases; unmatched junction nucleotides: 4. The length of the CDR3 is 15 residues. Germline loops: CDR1 SGHRS, CDR2 YFSETQ. CDR3 sequence reads: CASSLTSGYTGELFF. DNA of the CDR3: TGCGCCAGCAGCCTGACTAGCGGATACACCGGGGAGCTGTTTTTT.

The chain joins TRBV27 to TRBJ2-7; TRBD2 might be the D (6 bases). Germline V lookup: CDR1 MNHEY, CDR2 SMNVEV (reference sequence). This CDR3 has 12 residues. Trimming removed 6 bases at V and 6 bases at J, with 12 bases between. The chain's CDR3 is CASRTGVGEQYF. CDR3 DNA sequence: TGTGCCAGCAGGACGGGAGTGGGCGAGCAGTACTTC.

The rearrangement uses TRBV6-5 and TRBJ1-4; tentatively, D is TRBD1 (6 bases). The length of the CDR3 is 15 residues. Germline CDR1 MNHEY, CDR2 SVGAGI. With 2 bases removed from V and 5 bases from J, the gap between germline ends came to 12 bases. CDR3 residues: CASSYGTGTNEKLFF. The CDR3 nucleotides are TGTGCCAGCAGTTACGGAACCGGGACAAATGAAAAACTGTTTTTT.

The chain links TRBV19 to TRBJ2-5; D might be TRBD1 or TRBD2, each matching 5 bases. Trimming pared 4 bases from V and 5 bases from J, leaving 17 bases between. CDR1 and CDR2 (germline): LNHDA, SQIVND (reference sequence). The CDR3 sequence is 15 residues long. The CDR3 here is CASSTGADARETQYF. The CDR3 nucleotides are TGTGCCAGTAGTACCGGGGCGGACGCTCGGGAGACCCAGTACTTC.

In DNA, the CDR3 is TGTGCCAGCAGTGCGCAGGGAGGCTACAATGAGCAGTTCTTC. Translation: CASSAQGGYNEQFF. This sequence joins TRBV6-4 and TRBJ2-1; weak D call: TRBD2 (6 bases). CDR3 length equals 14 residues. V dropped 4 bases and J dropped 3 bases, with 10 bases sitting between them. CDR1 is MRHNA and CDR2 is SNTAGT in the germline V gene.

The chain carries TRBV10-3 and TRBJ2-3; TRBD2 aligns across 9 bases. This CDR3 is built from 15 residues. Germline values: CDR1 ENHRY, CDR2 SYGVKD. Unmatched junction bases numbered 4, after V lost 2 bases and J lost 4 bases. The CDR3 bases are TGTGCCATCAGTGAGGCTAGCGGGAATTCAGATACGCAGTATTTT. It codes for CAISEASGNSDTQYF.

The V call is TRBV23-1, the J call TRBJ2-7; D gene unclear. TRBV23-1 is an ORF for which the function is uncertain. The CDR3 contains 14 residues. The V end was cut by 4 bases, the J end by 5 bases, with 15 bases between. For the CDR3, the DNA is TGCGCCAGCAGTCGCTACTCCGCGGACCACGAGCAGTACTTC. Its translation is CASSRYSADHEQYF.

V usage is TRBV6-1 and J usage is TRBJ1-1; D might be TRBD1 (6 bases). The CDR3 spans 14 residues. Germline V lookup: CDR1 MNHNS, CDR2 SASEGT. With 3 bases removed from V and 6 bases from J, the gap between germline ends came to 14 bases. CDR3 residues: CASSEGGAIAEAFF. In DNA, the CDR3 is TGTGCCAGCAGTGAGGGGGGGGCTATCGCTGAAGCTTTCTTT.

The sample holds a few counts of this clone. The chain links TRBV2 to TRBJ1-5; a possible D gene is TRBD1 (6 bases). Between the trimmed V and J ends, which lost 2 bases and 0 bases, there was a span of 8 bases. The CDR3 length is 15 residues. CDR1 and CDR2 (germline): SNHLY, FYNNEI. CDR3 protein: CASSERTVSNQPQHF. The CDR3 bases are TGTGCCAGCAGTGAACGGACAGTTAGCAATCAGCCCCAGCATTTT.

This clone was observed once. The chain has TRBV18 and TRBJ2-7; 13 bases are a match to TRBD2. Germline values: CDR1 KGHSH, CDR2 LQKENI. Germline trimming cut 6 bases from V and 0 bases from J; bases unmatched to any gene: 14. CDR3 length: 19 residues. CDR3 nucleotide sequence: TGTGCCAGCTCTGCCCGGACTAGCGGGAGTGGAGCCAGCTCCTACGAGCAGTACTTC. It specifies CASSARTSGSGASSYEQYF.

The V gene is TRBV11-3, the J gene TRBJ2-7; D perhaps matches TRBD2 (5 bases). The germline CDR1 and CDR2 sequences are SGHNT and YENEEA. The length of the CDR3 is 15 residues. Trimming stripped 1 base from V and 0 bases from J, with 10 bases between. The CDR3 sequence: CASSLGPGSSYEQYF. In DNA, the CDR3 is TGTGCCAGCAGCTTAGGCCCGGGGAGCTCCTACGAGCAGTACTTC. Using reference TRBV11-3 and TRBJ2-7 for the parts outside the CDR3, the full variable domain is EAGVVQSPRYKIIEKKQPVAFWCNPISGHNTLYWYLQNLGQGPELLIRYENEEAVDDSQLPKDRFSAERLKGVDSTLKIQPAELGDSAVYLCASSLGPGSSYEQYFGPGTRLTVT.

This clone occurred once. This chain connects TRBV19 to TRBJ2-5, with a possible D match to TRBD2 (5 bases). Germline-derived CDR1 and CDR2 are LNHDA and SQIVND (reference sequence). This CDR3 comprises 15 residues. Deletions cut 3 bases from V and 4 bases from J, with 15 bases between. CDR3 sequence: CASSMSRASLETQYF. CDR3 DNA: TGTGCCAGTAGTATGTCCCGTGCTAGCCTAGAGACCCAGTACTTC.

This chain uses TRBV9 with TRBJ2-1, with TRBD2 matching 9 bases. CDR3 length equals 20 residues. CDR1 is SGDLS, CDR2 YYNGEE, per germline. Unmatched junction bases numbered 24, after V lost 3 bases and J lost 8 bases. This chain's CDR3 is CASSAKNPGTSPSSSDEQFF. CDR3 sequence (DNA): TGTGCCAGCAGCGCCAAAAATCCCGGGACTAGCCCATCATCCTCCGATGAGCAGTTCTTC.

The genes are TRBV5-1 and TRBJ2-7; D could derive from TRBD1 or TRBD2 (5 bases each). V was cut by 5 bases and J by 4 bases, with 22 bases left in between. This CDR3 comprises 16 residues. Germline CDR1 and CDR2: SGHRS and YFSETQ. CDR3 nucleotides: TGCGCCAGCAGTCCAAGCCCGTTGGGGGTAACTTACGAGCAGTACTTC. As protein: CASSPSPLGVTYEQYF.

The chain joins TRBV7-2 to TRBJ1-1; D is unresolved. The CDR3 consists of 19 residues. Germline V CDR1 and CDR2: SGHTA, FQGNSA. Trimming stripped 0 bases from V and 1 base from J, with 21 bases between. CDR3 in amino acids: CASSLANRRSREKNTEAFF. CDR3 coding DNA: TGTGCCAGCAGCTTAGCGAATAGGAGGTCCCGGGAAAAGAACACTGAAGCTTTCTTT. The variable domain in full, completed from reference TRBV7-2 and TRBJ1-1, reads GAGVSQSPSNKVTEKGKDVELRCDPISGHTALYWYRQSLGQGLEFLIYFQGNSAPDKSGLPSDRFSAERTGGSVSTLTIQRTQQEDSAVYLCASSLANRRSREKNTEAFFGQGTRLTVV.

The genes are TRBV7-9 and TRBJ1-4; tentatively, D is TRBD1 (5 bases). The CDR3 spans 17 residues. CDR1 and CDR2 (germline): SEHNR, FQNEAQ (reference sequence). The V end lost 3 bases, the J end lost 5 bases, and 19 bases lay between the germline ends. CDR3 protein: CASSFRGTGGPNEKLFF. CDR3 nucleotide sequence: TGTGCCAGCAGCTTTCGGGGAACAGGAGGGCCGAATGAAAAACTGTTTTTT.

The chain links TRBV11-2 to TRBJ1-4; D gene uncertain. The germline V gene has CDR1 SGHAT and CDR2 FQNNGV. V was trimmed by 5 bases and J by 6 bases, leaving 19 bases between them. The length of the CDR3 is 16 residues. DNA of the CDR3: TGTGCCAGCAGCGACCGAACCGGGCAGGTTTATGAAAAACTGTTTTTT. It encodes CASSDRTGQVYEKLFF.